Shown below are 12 T cell receptor beta chains from a single sample sequenced in a study of metastatic and nonmetastatic thyroid tumors. TCRdb reprocessed the PCR reads using MiXCR. Of over 10,000 clones in the sample, under 30% are singletons; the top ten hold about 60%. Prior to thyroid surgery, none of the patients had received any treatment. Sequencing was carried out using blood. These receptors were obtained from a male donor with papillary thyroid cancer or a benign thyroid nodule (not recorded which). Some clones in this sample may be carry-over from other donors' samples.

This clone has a handful of counts. This chain connects TRBV20-1 to TRBJ2-7, with no clear D. Per germline, CDR1 DFQATT and CDR2 SNEGSKA (reference sequence). Trimming took 3 bases from V and 0 from J, leaving 6 bases between them. There are 12 residues in the CDR3. CDR3 nucleotides: TGCAGTGCTAGTCAAAGCTCCTACGAGCAGTACTTC. It translates to CSASQSSYEQYF.

This clone was detected many times. V gene TRBV9 combines with J gene TRBJ2-1; the match to TRBD2 covers 8 bases. With 1 base clipped from V and 9 bases from J, the junction kept 6 bases outside the gene matches. The CDR3 spans 14 residues. CDR1 is SGDLS and CDR2 is YYNGEE in the germline V gene. This CDR3 reads CASSVPAGAAEQFF. Written as DNA, the CDR3 is TGTGCCAGCAGCGTACCAGCGGGAGCCGCTGAGCAGTTCTTC.

This clone was observed a few times. The germline gene is not matched at one end of the junction; a read error may be the cause. The chain joins TRBV6-2 or TRBV6-3 to TRBJ2-1; D unclear. The germline gives CDR1 MNHEY, CDR2 SVGEGT. CDR3 size: 14 residues. The CDR3 bases are TGTGCCAGCAGTTACGATAGCTCCTACAGTGAGCAGTTCTTC. Amino acid sequence: CASSYDSSYSEQFF.

The chain recombines TRBV7-2 with TRBJ1-5; 7 nucleotides line up with TRBD1. CDR3 length: 15 amino acids. V gave up 1 base and J gave up 4 bases; unmatched junction bases: 4. Germline V gene lookup returns CDR1 SGHTA and CDR2 FQGNSA. This chain's CDR3 is CASSLEGARNQPQHF. The CDR3 nucleotides are TGTGCCAGCAGCTTAGAGGGGGCTCGGAATCAGCCCCAGCATTTT.

This clone appeared a few times. The J gene is TRBJ1-2, the V gene TRBV28, with unresolved D. This CDR3 contains 14 residues. V was cut by 2 bases and J by 7 bases, with 14 bases left in between. The germline CDR1 and CDR2 sequences are MDHEN and SYDVKM. As DNA, the CDR3 is TGTGCCAGCAGTTTAGTATCCGCGCGATGTGGCTACACCTTC. It specifies CASSLVSARCGYTF.

CDR3 protein: CASSPGTADTGELFF. CDR3 nucleotide sequence: TGTGCCAGCAGTCCCGGGACAGCGGACACCGGGGAGCTGTTTTTT. The gene calls are TRBV6-2 or TRBV6-3 and TRBJ2-2; 7 bases map to TRBD1. Looked up from germline, CDR1 is MNHEY and CDR2 is SVGEGT. With V trimmed by 5 bases and J by 3 bases, 6 bases remained unmatched. This CDR3 is 15 amino acids long.

This clone was seen repeatedly, ten times or more. The J gene is TRBJ2-1, the V gene TRBV5-4; 7 positions agree with TRBD2. Germline values: CDR1 SGHNT, CDR2 YYREEE (reference sequence). CDR3 length: 16 amino acids. With 5 bases clipped from V and 2 bases from J, the junction kept 10 bases outside the gene matches. The CDR3 is CASSFGAGSPYNEQFF. DNA of the CDR3: TGTGCCAGCAGTTTCGGAGCGGGATCACCCTACAATGAGCAGTTCTTC.

The chain uses TRBV20-1 and TRBJ2-7; D is possibly TRBD2 (5 bases). Trimming stripped 6 bases from V and 0 bases from J, with 15 bases between. The CDR3 consists of 14 residues. The V gene's germline CDR1 is DFQATT and CDR2 SNEGSKA (reference sequence). CDR3 in amino acids: CSATSSLSSYEQYF. As DNA, the CDR3 is TGCAGTGCCACTAGTTCCCTCTCCTCCTACGAGCAGTACTTC.

The chain links TRBV12-3 or TRBV12-4 to TRBJ2-2, with TRBD1 as a possible D gene (6 bases). V was cut by 1 base and J by 4 bases, with 22 bases left in between. The CDR3 has 19 amino acids. The DNA of the CDR3 is TGTGCCAGCAGTTTAGGGATCGGTCGGACAGCCCTCTTCACCGGGGAGCTGTTTTTT. The encoded protein is CASSLGIGRTALFTGELFF.

This clone ranks as large. The chain couples TRBV20-1 to TRBJ2-5; possible D gene TRBD2, 6 bases. V lost 0 bases to trimming and J lost 5 bases, with 13 bases between them. This CDR3 region has 14 residues. Germline V gene data show CDR1 as DFQATT and CDR2 as SNEGSKA (reference sequence). CDR3 in amino acids: CSARDLGEVETQYF. CDR3 sequence (DNA): TGCAGTGCTAGAGATTTGGGGGAGGTGGAGACCCAGTACTTC.

This clone showed up just a few times. The chain is built from TRBV28 and TRBJ1-2, with TRBD1 identical over 7 bases. Germline assignment: CDR1 MDHEN and CDR2 SYDVKM. The V segment lost 4 bases and the J segment 8 bases; nucleotides outside the gene matches: 13. The CDR3 is made up of 15 amino acids. CDR3 DNA: TGTGCCAGCAGTTCCTCGACAGGGATCACCCGGGGCTACACCTTC. The encoded protein is CASSSSTGITRGYTF.

This clone was detected ten times or more. The J gene is TRBJ1-5, the V gene TRBV30; D might be TRBD1 (6 bases). In germline, CDR1 is GTSNPN, CDR2 SVGIG (reference sequence). V gave up 2 bases and J gave up 0 bases, with 11 bases separating them. The CDR3 extends over 15 amino acids. The CDR3 region is CAWSRGADSNQPQHF. The CDR3 DNA follows: TGTGCCTGGAGTCGGGGGGCAGATAGCAATCAGCCCCAGCATTTT.